What follows are 14 T cell receptor beta chains derived from one specimen sequenced in a study of T cell clonality in common variable immunodeficiency. TCRdb's table, derived via immunoSEQ multiplex PCR, lists solely in-frame clones and lacks some. Observed in the sample are under 35,000 clones, none of them singletons. The source material was peripheral blood mononuclear cells. The origin of the receptors is a person between 18 and 69 years old in good health.

This clone has ten or more counts. The CDR3 end lies 3 residues beyond the end of the read and is filled in from the germline J gene. The chain carries TRBV7-2 and TRBJ1-5; TRBD1 matches 7 bases. CDR3 length: 13 residues. Germline V gives CDR1 SGHTA, CDR2 FQGNSA. After removal of 6 bases from V and 5 bases from J, the junction contained 4 bases not matched to a gene. The sequenced part of the CDR3 DNA is TGTGCCAGCAGGACCGACAGGGATCAGCCC. It encodes CASRTDRDQP. From start to end, the CDR3 is CASRTDRDQPQHF.

This clone was detected many times. Coverage ceases 3 residues before the CDR3 finishes, and the germline J gene fills in the end. The chain is built from TRBV7-3 and TRBJ1-5; D remains unclear. This CDR3 has 13 amino acids. V lost 2 bases and J lost 6, with 8 bases in between. Germline V lookup: CDR1 SGHTA, CDR2 FQGTGA. CDR3 protein: CASSLGLLQPQHF. The sequenced CDR3 bases are TGTGCCAGCAGCTTAGGGCTCCTTCAGCCC.

This clone was counted at least ten times. The read finishes 3 residues shy of the CDR3 end, and the germline J gene is used to complete it. The genes are TRBV4-2 and TRBJ2-3; TRBD2 matches 10 bases. V lost 1 base and J lost 2; bases outside the gene matches: 6. The CDR3 runs 17 residues. Germline CDR1 LGHNA, CDR2 YNFKEQ. The DNA read from the CDR3 is TGTGCCAGCAGCCAAGCGGCTAGCGGGGGACCCACAGATACG. This codes for CASSQAASGGPTDT. The whole CDR3 reads CASSQAASGGPTDTQYF.

This clone was detected many times. The read ends 3 residues shy of where the CDR3 ends; the end is completed using the germline J gene. This chain uses TRBV11-1 with TRBJ1-1; D may be TRBD1 (5 bases). Germline assignment: CDR1 SGHAT and CDR2 FQDESV (reference sequence). V shed 5 bases and J shed 4 bases, with 11 bases lying between them. The CDR3 consists of 13 residues. The CDR3 bases that were read are TGTGCCAGCAGCCGCCCAGGGAGCACTGAA. Translated: CASSRPGSTE. The CDR3 in full is CASSRPGSTEAFF.

This clone was picked up a small number of times. The read ends 3 residues early relative to the CDR3; the germline J gene fills the gap. The V call is TRBV30, the J call TRBJ2-4; D unclear. The CDR3 runs to 12 residues. The germline CDR1 and CDR2 sequences are GTSNPN and SVGIG (reference sequence). The covered CDR3 bases are TGTGCCTGGAGCACGGCTAACTATGGT. This codes for CAWSTANYG. The full CDR3 sequence reads CAWSTANYGQYF.

Relative to its sample, this clone is medium-sized. The sequenced fragment ends 3 residues before the CDR3 boundary, so the rest is inferred from the germline J gene. The chain links TRBV4-2 to TRBJ2-4, with TRBD2 matching 13 bases. After removal of 4 bases from V and 1 base from J, the junction contained 13 bases not matched to a gene. The CDR3 has 20 residues. In germline, CDR1 is LGHNA, CDR2 YNFKEQ. The CDR3 sequence is CASSPGLAGDPVVAKNIQYF. The DNA read from the CDR3 is TGTGCCAGCAGCCCCGGACTAGCGGGAGACCCGGTCGTGGCCAAAAACATT.

This clone came up many times. The sequenced fragment ends 3 residues before the CDR3 boundary, so the rest is inferred from the germline J gene. The chain couples TRBV7-2 to TRBJ2-5; the D gene is possibly TRBD1 (5 bases). V was pared by 11 bases and J by 2 bases, with 18 bases between. CDR1 SGHTA and CDR2 FQGNSA come from the germline V gene. The CDR3 has 14 amino acids. CDR3 bases read: TGTGCCGGTCTCCCAATAGGACAACAAGAGACC. Protein product: CAGLPIGQQET. The whole CDR3 protein is CAGLPIGQQETQYF.

This clone was seen ten or more times. The observed sequence ends 3 residues before the CDR3 terminus, with the missing tail filled in from the germline J gene. The chain recombines TRBV20-1 with TRBJ1-2; 7 bases agree with TRBD1. The CDR3 is made up of 13 amino acids. Trimming at V came to 1 base and at J to 4 bases, leaving 3 bases not matched to a gene. Germline V gene lookup returns CDR1 DFQATT and CDR2 SNEGSKA (reference sequence). CDR3 DNA (partial): TGCAGTGCTAGAGCAGGGGGAAGCTATGGC. The encoded protein is CSARAGGSYG. From start to end, the CDR3 is CSARAGGSYGYTF.

This clone appeared many times. The read terminates 3 residues ahead of where the CDR3 ends, so the germline J gene completes it. This chain links TRBV29-1 with TRBJ1-2; D uncertain. Between the trimmed V and J ends, which lost 6 bases and 7 bases, there was a span of 12 bases. The CDR3 contains 11 residues. In germline, CDR1 is SQVTM, CDR2 ANQGSEA. The sequenced part of the CDR3 DNA is TGCAGCGTCGGCGGCCGTCCTGGC. It is translated as CSVGGRPG. In full, the CDR3 is CSVGGRPGYTF.

This clone has a count of ten or more. Read coverage stops 3 residues before the CDR3 terminus; the germline J gene supplies the remainder. The chain has TRBV20-1 and TRBJ1-2; 10 bases are a match to TRBD1. The CDR3 sequence is 15 residues long. The V segment lost 6 bases and the J segment 4 bases; nucleotides outside the gene matches: 11. Germline CDR1 is DFQATT and CDR2 is SNEGSKA (reference sequence). The CDR3: CSATGQGLQGYGYTF. Partial CDR3 DNA: TGCAGTGCAACGGGACAGGGGCTCCAAGGCTATGGC.

For this clone: The junction and the germline gene differ at one end; a read error may be behind it. Read sequence stops 3 residues before the CDR3 end, and the germline J gene provides the missing end. Other DNA sequences in this sample translate to the same CDR3. The V and J genes are TRBV20-1 and TRBJ1-3, with D perhaps TRBD1 (6 bases). Germline loops: CDR1 DFQATT, CDR2 SNEGSKA (reference sequence). There are 15 residues in the CDR3. This chain's CDR3 is CSARPGTNFGNTIYF. CDR3 DNA, as far as it was read: TGCAGTGCTAGACCCGGGACAAATTTTGGAAACACA.

This clone was detected ten times or more. The sequenced fragment ends 3 residues before the CDR3 boundary, so the rest is inferred from the germline J gene. This rearrangement joins TRBV4-2 to TRBJ1-2; D possibly corresponds to TRBD1 (6 bases). The V gene's germline CDR1 is LGHNA and CDR2 YNFKEQ. This CDR3 region has 16 residues. CDR3 protein: CASSQVRAAGVGGYTF. The CDR3 DNA, read in part, is TGTGCCAGCAGCCAAGTCCGGGCAGCAGGGGTGGGCGGC.

This clone was counted at least ten times. The CDR3 is cut off 3 residues early in the read; its end comes from the germline J gene. V usage is TRBV20-1 and J usage is TRBJ1-4; weak D call: TRBD1 (5 bases). Germline CDR1 and CDR2: DFQATT and SNEGSKA (reference sequence). Trimming shortened V by 4 bases and J by 8 bases, and 14 bases separated the two germline ends. The CDR3 runs 13 residues. CDR3 sequence reads: CSATRQGEEKLFF. The CDR3 bases that were read are TGCAGTGCTACCCGGCAGGGAGAAGAAAAA.

The sample holds many counts of this clone. The CDR3 extends 3 residues past the end of the read, so its final part is completed from the germline J gene. The chain is built from TRBV7-2 and TRBJ1-1, with D possibly matching TRBD1 (5 bases). The CDR3 covers 14 residues. In germline, CDR1 is SGHTA, CDR2 FQGNSA. V was cut by 3 bases and J by 4 bases, with 12 bases left in between. CDR3 DNA, as far as it was read: TGTGCCAGCAGCTTTCAAACAGGACCCACTGAA. It encodes CASSFQTGPTE. The whole CDR3 sequence reads CASSFQTGPTEAFF.